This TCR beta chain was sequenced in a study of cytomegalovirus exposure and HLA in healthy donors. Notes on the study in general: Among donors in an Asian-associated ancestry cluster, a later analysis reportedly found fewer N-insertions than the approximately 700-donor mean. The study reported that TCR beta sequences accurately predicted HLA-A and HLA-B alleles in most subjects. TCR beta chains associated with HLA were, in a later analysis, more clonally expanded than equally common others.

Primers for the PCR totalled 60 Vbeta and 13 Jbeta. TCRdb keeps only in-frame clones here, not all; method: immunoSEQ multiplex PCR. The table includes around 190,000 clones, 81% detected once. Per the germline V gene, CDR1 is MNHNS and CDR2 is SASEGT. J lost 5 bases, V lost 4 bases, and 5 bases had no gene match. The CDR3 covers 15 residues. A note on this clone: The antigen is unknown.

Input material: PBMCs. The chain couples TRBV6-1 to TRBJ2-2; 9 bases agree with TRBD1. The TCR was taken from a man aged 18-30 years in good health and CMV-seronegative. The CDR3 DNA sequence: TGTGCCAGCAGTGGGTGGGACAGGGTGACCGGGGAGCTGTTTTTT. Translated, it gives CASSGWDRVTGELFF.